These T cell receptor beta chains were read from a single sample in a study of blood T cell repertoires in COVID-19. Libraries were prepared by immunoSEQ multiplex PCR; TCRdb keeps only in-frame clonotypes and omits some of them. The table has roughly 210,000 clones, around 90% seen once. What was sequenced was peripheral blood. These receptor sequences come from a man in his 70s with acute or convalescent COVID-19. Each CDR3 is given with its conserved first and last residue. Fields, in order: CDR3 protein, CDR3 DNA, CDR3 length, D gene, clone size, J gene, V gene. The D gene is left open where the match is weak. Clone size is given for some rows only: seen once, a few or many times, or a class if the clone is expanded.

CDR3 protein: CSVMRTSGRKETQYF
CDR3 DNA: TGCAGCGTAATGAGGACTAGCGGGAGGAAAGAGACCCAGTACTTC
CDR3 length: 15
D gene: TRBD2
clone size: -
J gene: TRBJ2-5
V gene: TRBV29-1

CDR3 protein: CASSFSTVRNFGELFF
CDR3 DNA: TGTGCCAGCAGCTTTTCGACAGTCCGTAATTTCGGGGAGCTGTTTTTT
CDR3 length: 16
D gene: -
clone size: once
J gene: TRBJ2-2
V gene: TRBV13

CDR3 protein: CASSSPQGARYEQYF
CDR3 DNA: TGCGCCAGCAGCTCCCCACAGGGGGCGCGCTACGAGCAGTACTTC
CDR3 length: 15
D gene: TRBD1
clone size: -
J gene: TRBJ2-7
V gene: TRBV5-1

CDR3 protein: CASSYGSSGRYEQYF
CDR3 DNA: TGTGCCAGCAGTTATGGGTCTAGCGGGAGGTACGAGCAGTACTTC
CDR3 length: 15
D gene: TRBD2
clone size: -
J gene: TRBJ2-7
V gene: TRBV6-5

CDR3 protein: CASSLEGSKGNTIYF
CDR3 DNA: TGTGCCAGCAGTTTAGAGGGATCTAAGGGAAACACCATATATTTT
CDR3 length: 15
D gene: -
clone size: -
J gene: TRBJ1-3
V gene: TRBV28

CDR3 protein: CAIKGHLSNQPQHF
CDR3 DNA: TGTGCCATCAAGGGACACCTGAGCAATCAGCCCCAGCATTTT
CDR3 length: 14
D gene: -
clone size: -
J gene: TRBJ1-5
V gene: TRBV10-3

CDR3 protein: CASSPKGEGIFSGANVLTF
CDR3 DNA: TGCGCCAGCAGCCCGAAGGGGGAGGGGATTTTTTCTGGGGCCAACGTCCTGACTTTC
CDR3 length: 19
D gene: -
clone size: once
J gene: TRBJ2-6
V gene: TRBV5-1

CDR3 protein: CASSPTGVDSGNTIYF
CDR3 DNA: TGTGCCAGCAGCCCCACAGGGGTTGACTCTGGAAACACCATATATTTT
CDR3 length: 16
D gene: TRBD1
clone size: -
J gene: TRBJ1-3
V gene: TRBV3-1/TRBV3-2

CDR3 protein: CASSSGTGAGANVLTF
CDR3 DNA: TGTGCCAGCAGCTCTGGGACAGGGGCTGGGGCCAACGTCCTGACTTTC
CDR3 length: 16
D gene: TRBD1
clone size: once
J gene: TRBJ2-6
V gene: TRBV13

CDR3 protein: CASRDEGVGEKLFF
CDR3 DNA: TGTGCCAGCAGGGACGAGGGAGTGGGTGAAAAACTGTTTTTT
CDR3 length: 14
D gene: -
clone size: -
J gene: TRBJ1-4
V gene: TRBV4-2

CDR3 protein: CASSDPGQGYGYTF
CDR3 DNA: TGCGCCAGCAGCGATCCGGGACAGGGGTATGGCTACACCTTC
CDR3 length: 14
D gene: TRBD1
clone size: -
J gene: TRBJ1-2
V gene: TRBV5-1

CDR3 protein: CASSQSQGGKGYEQYF
CDR3 DNA: TGTGCCAGCAGTCAAAGTCAGGGCGGTAAGGGCTACGAGCAGTACTTC
CDR3 length: 16
D gene: -
clone size: -
J gene: TRBJ2-7
V gene: TRBV28

CDR3 protein: CASSLETKTGELFF
CDR3 DNA: TGCGCCAGCAGCTTGGAGACAAAAACCGGGGAGCTGTTTTTT
CDR3 length: 14
D gene: -
clone size: -
J gene: TRBJ2-2
V gene: TRBV5-1

CDR3 protein: CASSRGTEETQYF
CDR3 DNA: TGTGCCAGCAGCCGGGGGACTGAAGAGACCCAGTACTTC
CDR3 length: 13
D gene: -
clone size: -
J gene: TRBJ2-5
V gene: TRBV7-3

CDR3 protein: CASSEGAPGQRGPYTF
CDR3 DNA: TGTGCCAGCAGCGAGGGAGCTCCGGGACAGAGGGGGCCCTACACCTTC
CDR3 length: 16
D gene: TRBD1
clone size: -
J gene: TRBJ1-2
V gene: TRBV9

CDR3 protein: CASSIAGGPYNEQFF
CDR3 DNA: TGCGCCAGCAGCATAGCGGGAGGGCCCTACAATGAGCAGTTCTTC
CDR3 length: 15
D gene: TRBD2
clone size: -
J gene: TRBJ2-1
V gene: TRBV5-1

CDR3 protein: CASTRGSYNEQFF
CDR3 DNA: TGTGCCAGCACTCGCGGTTCCTACAATGAGCAGTTCTTC
CDR3 length: 13
D gene: -
clone size: -
J gene: TRBJ2-1
V gene: TRBV12-3/TRBV12-4

CDR3 protein: CASSSLAGGEQFF
CDR3 DNA: TGTGCCAGCAGCTCCTTAGCGGGAGGTGAGCAGTTCTTC
CDR3 length: 13
D gene: TRBD2
clone size: -
J gene: TRBJ2-1
V gene: TRBV7-9

CDR3 protein: CASSLGGGRNSPLHF
CDR3 DNA: TGCGCCAGCAGCTTGGGAGGGGGCCGTAATTCACCCCTCCACTTT
CDR3 length: 15
D gene: TRBD1
clone size: -
J gene: TRBJ1-6
V gene: TRBV5-1

CDR3 protein: CASSSGGSTGANVLTF
CDR3 DNA: TGTGCCAGCAGCTCAGGGGGTTCGACTGGGGCCAACGTCCTGACTTTC
CDR3 length: 16
D gene: TRBD1
clone size: -
J gene: TRBJ2-6
V gene: TRBV5-6

CDR3 protein: CASQTGGIDSPLHF
CDR3 DNA: TGCGCCAGCCAGACAGGGGGCATCGATTCACCCCTCCACTTT
CDR3 length: 14
D gene: TRBD1
clone size: -
J gene: TRBJ1-6
V gene: TRBV5-1

CDR3 protein: CSVAGTGYNEQFF
CDR3 DNA: TGCAGCGTCGCCGGGACAGGTTACAATGAGCAGTTCTTC
CDR3 length: 13
D gene: TRBD1
clone size: -
J gene: TRBJ2-1
V gene: TRBV29-1

CDR3 protein: CASSIEHGLAYEQYF
CDR3 DNA: TGTGCCAGTAGTATAGAGCACGGACTAGCCTACGAGCAGTACTTC
CDR3 length: 15
D gene: TRBD2
clone size: -
J gene: TRBJ2-7
V gene: TRBV19